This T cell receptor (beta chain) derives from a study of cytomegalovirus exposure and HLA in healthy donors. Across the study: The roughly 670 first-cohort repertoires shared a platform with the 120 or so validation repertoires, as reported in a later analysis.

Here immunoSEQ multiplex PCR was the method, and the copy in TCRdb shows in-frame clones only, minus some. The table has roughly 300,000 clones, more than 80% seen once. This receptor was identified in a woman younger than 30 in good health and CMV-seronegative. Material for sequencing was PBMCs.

CDR3 in DNA: TGCGCCAGCAGCCCTGGACTAGCGGAGGAGGTGGAGACCCAGTACTTC. Translation gives CASSPGLAEEVETQYF. The gene calls are TRBV5-1 and TRBJ2-5; 10 bases fit TRBD2. V was pared by 4 bases and J by 5 bases, with 11 bases of the junction left unmatched. The CDR3 contains 16 residues. From germline, CDR1 is SGHRS and CDR2 YFSETQ.